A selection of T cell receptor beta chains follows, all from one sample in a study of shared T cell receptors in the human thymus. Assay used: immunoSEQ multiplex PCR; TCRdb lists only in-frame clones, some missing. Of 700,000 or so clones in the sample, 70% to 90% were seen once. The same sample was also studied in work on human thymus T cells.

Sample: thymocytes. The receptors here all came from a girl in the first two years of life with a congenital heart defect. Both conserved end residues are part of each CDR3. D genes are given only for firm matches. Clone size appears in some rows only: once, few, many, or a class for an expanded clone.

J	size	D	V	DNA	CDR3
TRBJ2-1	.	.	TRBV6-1	TGTGCCAGCAGTGAATCTAGACCTATCTTCGACAATGAGCAGTTCTTC	CASSESRPIFDNEQFF
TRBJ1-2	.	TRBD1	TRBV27	TGTGCCAGCAGTTTCCGGGACAGGGAGAACTATGGCTACACCTTC	CASSFRDRENYGYTF
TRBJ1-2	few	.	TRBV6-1	TGTGCCAGCGAGTTCGTCGACAGGCGCTATGGCTACACCTTC	CASEFVDRRYGYTF
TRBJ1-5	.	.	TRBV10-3	TGTGCCATCAGTGAGGGCTCAAAAGACAGGAATCGGGTTATCTTCAATCAGCCCCAGCATTTT	CAISEGSKDRNRVIFNQPQHF
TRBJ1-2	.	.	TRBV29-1	TGCAGCGCCCCCGGGGGGGACGGCTACACCTTC	CSAPGGDGYTF
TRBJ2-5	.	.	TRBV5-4	TGTGCCAGCAGCCAGGTCCCAAGTCAAGAGACCCAGTACTTC	CASSQVPSQETQYF
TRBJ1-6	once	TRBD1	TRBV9	TGTGCCAGCAGCGCTTACGACAGGGGCAGGGGAGGGAATTCACCCCTCCACTTT	CASSAYDRGRGGNSPLHF
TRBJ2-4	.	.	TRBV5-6	TGTGCCAGCAGCTTGGCTGGGAGAGGGAACATTCAGTACTTC	CASSLAGRGNIQYF
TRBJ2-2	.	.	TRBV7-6	TGTGCCAGCAGCCAGTCTACAGGGCTCGGGGAGCTGTTTTTT	CASSQSTGLGELFF
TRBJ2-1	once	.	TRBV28	TGTGCCAGCAGTAAGACGACAGATTATGAGCAGTTCTTC	CASSKTTDYEQFF
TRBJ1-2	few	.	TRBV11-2	TGTGCCAGCAGCTTAGGGCAGACAATTGATCGTGGCTACACCTTC	CASSLGQTIDRGYTF
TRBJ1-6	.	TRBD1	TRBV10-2	TGCGCCAGCAGAGCCCGGGACAGGGGTAATTCACCCCTCCACTTT	CASRARDRGNSPLHF
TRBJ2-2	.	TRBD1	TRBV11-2	TGTGCCAGCAGCTTTCCGGGACAGGGGGGCGTCGGGGAGCTGTTTTTT	CASSFPGQGGVGELFF
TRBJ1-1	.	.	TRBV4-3	TGCGCCAGCAGCGAGCCTGAGAGCACTGAAGCTTTCTTT	CASSEPESTEAFF
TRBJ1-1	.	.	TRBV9	TGTGCCAGCAGCCCCCTACGGTTGGACACTGAAGCTTTCTTT	CASSPLRLDTEAFF
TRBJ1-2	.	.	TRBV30	TGTGCCTGGAGTCGGGAGGCGGCAAGAAAGAGTGGCTACACCTTC	CAWSREAARKSGYTF
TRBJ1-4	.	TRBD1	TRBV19	TGTGCCAGTAGTATAGCAAGGGACAGGGGGGAAAAACTGTTTTTT	CASSIARDRGEKLFF
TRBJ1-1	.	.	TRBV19	TGTGCCAGTAAGCAAGGAGAAGTCAACACTGAAGCTTTCTTT	CASKQGEVNTEAFF
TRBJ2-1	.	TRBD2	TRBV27	TGTGCCAGCAGTTTAGCCAATCTAGCGGGGGGGCCTGTCGATGAGCAGTTCTTC	CASSLANLAGGPVDEQFF
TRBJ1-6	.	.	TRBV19	TGTGCCAGTAGTATTGGGCCAACCCATTCACCCCTCCACTTT	CASSIGPTHSPLHF
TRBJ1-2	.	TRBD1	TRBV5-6	TGTGCCAGCAGCTTCCACAGACATAAGCGGGACAGGAGATTCTATGGCTACACCTTC	CASSFHRHKRDRRFYGYTF
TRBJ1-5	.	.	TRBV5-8	TGTGCCAGCAGCTTCGCAGGTGGCAATCAGCCCCAGCATTTT	CASSFAGGNQPQHF
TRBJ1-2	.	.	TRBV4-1	TGCGCCAGCAGCCTTCTGGACAGCTACACCTTC	CASSLLDSYTF
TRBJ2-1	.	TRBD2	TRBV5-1	TGCGCCAGCAGCGTAGCGGGGGACAATGAGCAGTTCTTC	CASSVAGDNEQFF
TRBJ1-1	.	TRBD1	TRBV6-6	TGTGCCAGCAGTCCGGGACAGGGGATCACTGAAGCTTTCTTT	CASSPGQGITEAFF
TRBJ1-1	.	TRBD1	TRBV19	TGTGCCAGTACTGCGTTTCAGGGGGCTAGTGGAGAGAACACTGAAGCTTTCTTT	CASTAFQGASGENTEAFF
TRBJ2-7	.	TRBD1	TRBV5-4	TGTGCCAGCAGCTTGAATGGACAGGGGAAATCTGAGCAGTACTTC	CASSLNGQGKSEQYF
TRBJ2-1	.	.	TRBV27	TGTGCCAGCAGTTTCAAAGCGGCGGAATACACTGAGCAGTTCTTC	CASSFKAAEYTEQFF
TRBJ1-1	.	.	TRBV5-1	TGCGCCAGCAGACAAGGGGCCCAGGCCATGAACACTGAAGCTTTCTTT	CASRQGAQAMNTEAFF
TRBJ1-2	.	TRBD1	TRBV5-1	TGCGCCAGCAGCTTGAAACTTCGGACAGGCCAAAACTATGGCTACACCTTC	CASSLKLRTGQNYGYTF
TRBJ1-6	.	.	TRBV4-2	TGTGCCAGCAGCCAAACGGGAGACTGGAATTCACCCCTCCACTTT	CASSQTGDWNSPLHF
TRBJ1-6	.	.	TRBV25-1	TGTGCCAGCAGGGACAGCACGCCTGTTGAGTCACCCCTCCACTTT	CASRDSTPVESPLHF
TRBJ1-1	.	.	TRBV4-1	TGCGCCAGCAGCCAAGATCCCAGACAGAACACTGAAGCTTTCTTT	CASSQDPRQNTEAFF
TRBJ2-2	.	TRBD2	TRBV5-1	TGCGCCAGCAGCTTGGTACTCGGCGTTAGCGGGGACTCGAACACCGGGGAGCTGTTTTTT	CASSLVLGVSGDSNTGELFF
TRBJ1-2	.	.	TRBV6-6	TGTGCCAGCAGTTATCATTCAGGAGGGGCTATGAATGGCTACACCTTC	CASSYHSGGAMNGYTF
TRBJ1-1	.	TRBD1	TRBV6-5	TGTGCCAGCAGCCCCGGGACAGGGGTAGCTGAAGCTTTCTTT	CASSPGTGVAEAFF
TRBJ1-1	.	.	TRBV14	TGTGCCAGCAGCCGACAGCCTAGACCCTCTGAAGCTTTCTTT	CASSRQPRPSEAFF
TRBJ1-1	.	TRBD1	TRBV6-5	TGTGCCACCTCAACTGGGGGACAGGGTTTGTCTGAAGCTTTCTTT	CATSTGGQGLSEAFF
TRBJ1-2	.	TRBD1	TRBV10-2	TGCGCCTCAAACGACAGGGATCAGGACTATGGCTACACCTTC	CASNDRDQDYGYTF
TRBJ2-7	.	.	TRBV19	TGTGCCAGTAGGGCCGGCCCAGACAGGTACGAGCAGTACTTC	CASRAGPDRYEQYF
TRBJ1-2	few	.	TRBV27	TGTGCCAGCAGCTGCGGCAGGGGACTAGAAGGCTACACCTTC	CASSCGRGLEGYTF
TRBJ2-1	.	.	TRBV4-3	TGCGCCAGCAGCCAAGAGGGGAGAAGGTACTATGAGCAGTTCTTC	CASSQEGRRYYEQFF
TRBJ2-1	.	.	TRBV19	TGTGCCAGTAATGGCAGGACTATGGAACGTGAGCAGTTCTTC	CASNGRTMEREQFF
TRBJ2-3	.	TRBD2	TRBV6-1	TGTGCCAGCAGTAAAGGACTAGCGGGGGAGCCAGATACGCAGTATTTT	CASSKGLAGEPDTQYF
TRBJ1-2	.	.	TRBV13	TGTGCCAGCAGCTCAGAGTTCAGGGGCCTACCGTCTAACTATGGCTACACCTTC	CASSSEFRGLPSNYGYTF
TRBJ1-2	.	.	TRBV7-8	TGTGCCAGCAGCTTAGTACAGAGTCCTAACTATGGCTACACCTTC	CASSLVQSPNYGYTF
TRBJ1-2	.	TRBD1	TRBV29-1	TGCAGCGTTCTAACAAGAAGACAGGGAGACTATGGCTACACCTTC	CSVLTRRQGDYGYTF
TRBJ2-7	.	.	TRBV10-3	TGTGCCATCTCGGCGACAGAGTCCTACGAGCAGTACTTC	CAISATESYEQYF
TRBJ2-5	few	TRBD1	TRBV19	TGTGCCAGTAGTTACCCGACAGGGAACCAAGAGACCCAGTACTTC	CASSYPTGNQETQYF
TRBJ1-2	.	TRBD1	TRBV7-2	TGTGCCAGCAGCTTACAGGACAGGCCTATCTATGGCTACACCTTC	CASSLQDRPIYGYTF
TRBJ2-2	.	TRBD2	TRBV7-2	TGTGCCAGCAGCTGCTCCGGGACTAGCGTGCCCCCCGGCCCCGGGGAGCTGTTTTTT	CASSCSGTSVPPGPGELFF
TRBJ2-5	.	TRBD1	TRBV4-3	TGCGCCAGCAGCCGTGGATCCGGGACAGGGGAGACCCAGTACTTC	CASSRGSGTGETQYF
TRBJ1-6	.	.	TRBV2	TGTGCCAGCAGTGAAGTAGATAACCCCCGCTCCTATAATTCACCCCTCCACTTT	CASSEVDNPRSYNSPLHF
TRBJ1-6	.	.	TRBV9	TGTGCCAGCAAAAGCTCCTATAATTCCCCCCTCCACTTT	CASKSSYNSPLHF